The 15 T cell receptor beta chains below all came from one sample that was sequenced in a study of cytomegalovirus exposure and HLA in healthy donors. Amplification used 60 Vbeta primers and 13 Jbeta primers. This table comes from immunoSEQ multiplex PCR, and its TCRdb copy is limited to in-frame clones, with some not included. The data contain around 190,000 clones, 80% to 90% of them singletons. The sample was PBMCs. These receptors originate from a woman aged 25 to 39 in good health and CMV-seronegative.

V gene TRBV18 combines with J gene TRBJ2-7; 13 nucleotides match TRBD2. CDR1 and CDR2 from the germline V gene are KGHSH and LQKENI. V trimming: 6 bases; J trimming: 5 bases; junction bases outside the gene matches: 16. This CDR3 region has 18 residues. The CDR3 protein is CASSPKGLAGVGGNEQYF. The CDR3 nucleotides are TGTGCCAGCTCCCCTAAAGGACTAGCGGGGGTTGGGGGCAACGAGCAGTACTTC.

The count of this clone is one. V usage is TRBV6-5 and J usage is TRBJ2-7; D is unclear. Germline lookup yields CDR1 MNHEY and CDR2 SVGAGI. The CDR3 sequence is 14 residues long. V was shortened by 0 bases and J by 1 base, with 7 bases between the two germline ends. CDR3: CASSYSFGSYEQYF. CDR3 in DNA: TGTGCCAGCAGTTACTCGTTCGGGTCCTACGAGCAGTACTTC.

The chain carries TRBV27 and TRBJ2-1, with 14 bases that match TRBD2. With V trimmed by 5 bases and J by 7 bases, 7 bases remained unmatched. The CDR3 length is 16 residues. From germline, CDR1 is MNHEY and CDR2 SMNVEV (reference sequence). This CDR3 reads CASSRLAGGPWNEQFF. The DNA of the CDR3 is TGTGCCAGCAGTAGACTAGCGGGAGGGCCTTGGAATGAGCAGTTCTTC.

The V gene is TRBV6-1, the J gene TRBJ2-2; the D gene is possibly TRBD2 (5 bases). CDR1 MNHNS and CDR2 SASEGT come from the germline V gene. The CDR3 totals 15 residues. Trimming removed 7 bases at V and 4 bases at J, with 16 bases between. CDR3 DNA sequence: TGTGCCAGCACCCGGGATCTCACCCGCACCGGGGAGCTGTTTTTT. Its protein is CASTRDLTRTGELFF.

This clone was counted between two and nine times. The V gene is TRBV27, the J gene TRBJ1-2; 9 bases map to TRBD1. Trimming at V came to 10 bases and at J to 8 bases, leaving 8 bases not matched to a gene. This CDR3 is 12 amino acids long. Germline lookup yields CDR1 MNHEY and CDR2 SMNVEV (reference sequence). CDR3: CATLGTGRGYTF. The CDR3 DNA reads TGTGCCACTCTGGGGACAGGGCGAGGCTACACCTTC.

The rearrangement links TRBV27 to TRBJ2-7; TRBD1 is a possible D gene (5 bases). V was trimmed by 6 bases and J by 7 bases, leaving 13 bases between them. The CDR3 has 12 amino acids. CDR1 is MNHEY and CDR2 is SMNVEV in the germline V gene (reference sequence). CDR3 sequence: CASRLPGKEQYF. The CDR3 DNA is TGTGCCAGCAGACTTCCAGGGAAGGAGCAGTACTTC.

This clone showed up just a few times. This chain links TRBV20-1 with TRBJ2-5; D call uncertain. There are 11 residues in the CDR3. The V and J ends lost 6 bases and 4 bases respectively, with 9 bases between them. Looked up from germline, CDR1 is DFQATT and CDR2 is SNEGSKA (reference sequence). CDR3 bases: TGCAGTGCGGAGAAGAGAGAGACCCAGTACTTC. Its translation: CSAEKRETQYF.

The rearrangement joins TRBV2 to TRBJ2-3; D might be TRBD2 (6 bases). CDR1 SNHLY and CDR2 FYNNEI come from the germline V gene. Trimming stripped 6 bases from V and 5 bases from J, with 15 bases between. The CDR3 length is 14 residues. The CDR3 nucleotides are TGTGCCAGCAGCCTTTCTTGGCGGGAAGATACGCAGTATTTT. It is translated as CASSLSWREDTQYF.

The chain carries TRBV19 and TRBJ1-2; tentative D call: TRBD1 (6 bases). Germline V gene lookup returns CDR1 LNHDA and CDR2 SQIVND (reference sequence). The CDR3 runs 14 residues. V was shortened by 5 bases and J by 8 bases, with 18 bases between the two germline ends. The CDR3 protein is CASSPTHRAGGYTF. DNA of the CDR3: TGTGCCAGTAGTCCTACCCACAGGGCTGGAGGCTACACCTTC.

CDR3 sequence: CASSSQGSSYEQYF. The CDR3 DNA sequence: TGTGCCAGCAGTTCCCAGGGGAGCTCCTACGAGCAGTACTTC. The rearrangement joins TRBV6-6 to TRBJ2-7; tentatively, D is TRBD1 (6 bases). Trimming took off 4 bases at V and 0 bases at J, with 10 bases between the two ends. The CDR3 runs to 14 residues. Germline lookup yields CDR1 MNHNY and CDR2 SVGAGI (reference sequence).

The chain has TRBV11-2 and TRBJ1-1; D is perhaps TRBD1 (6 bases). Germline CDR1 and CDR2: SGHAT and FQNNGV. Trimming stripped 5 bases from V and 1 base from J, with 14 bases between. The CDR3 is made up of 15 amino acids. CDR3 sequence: CASSDTGSGNTEAFF. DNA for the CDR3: TGTGCCAGCAGCGATACAGGGTCGGGGAACACTGAAGCTTTCTTT.

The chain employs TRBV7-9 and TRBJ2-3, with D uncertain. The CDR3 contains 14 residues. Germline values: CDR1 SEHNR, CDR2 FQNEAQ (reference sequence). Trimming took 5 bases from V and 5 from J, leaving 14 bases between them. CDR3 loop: CASSPSKAGDTQYF. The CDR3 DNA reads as TGTGCCAGCAGCCCAAGCAAAGCCGGAGATACGCAGTATTTT.

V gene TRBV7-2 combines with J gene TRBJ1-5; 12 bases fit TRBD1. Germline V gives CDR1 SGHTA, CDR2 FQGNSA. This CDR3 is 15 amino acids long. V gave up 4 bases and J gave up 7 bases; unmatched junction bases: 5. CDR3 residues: CASSWGQGAGQPQHF. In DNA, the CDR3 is TGTGCCAGCAGCTGGGGACAGGGGGCAGGACAGCCCCAGCATTTT.

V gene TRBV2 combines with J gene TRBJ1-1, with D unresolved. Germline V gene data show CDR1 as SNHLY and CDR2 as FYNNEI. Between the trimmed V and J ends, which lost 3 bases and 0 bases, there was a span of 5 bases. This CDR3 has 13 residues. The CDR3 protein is CASSDELNTEAFF. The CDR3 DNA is TGTGCCAGCAGTGACGAGTTGAACACTGAAGCTTTCTTT. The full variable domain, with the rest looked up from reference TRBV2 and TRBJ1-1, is EPEVTQTPSHQVTQMGQEVILRCVPISNHLYFYWYRQILGQKVEFLVSFYNNEISEKSEIFDDQFSVERPDGSNFTLKIRSTKLEDSAMYFCASSDELNTEAFFGQGTRLTVV.

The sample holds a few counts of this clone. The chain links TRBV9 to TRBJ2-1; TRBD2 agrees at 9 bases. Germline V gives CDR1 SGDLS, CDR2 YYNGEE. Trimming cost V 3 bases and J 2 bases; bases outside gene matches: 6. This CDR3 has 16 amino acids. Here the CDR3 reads CASSALAGRTYNEQFF. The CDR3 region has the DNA TGTGCCAGCAGCGCCCTAGCGGGGAGGACCTACAATGAGCAGTTCTTC.